Sequencing of this T cell receptor (beta chain) was carried out in a study of early T cells in non-severe SARS-CoV-2 infection. This CDR3 has 19 amino acids. CDR1 is SGHVS, CDR2 FQNEAQ, per germline. Between the trimmed V and J ends, which lost 3 bases and 0 bases, there was a span of 20 bases. Each CDR3 protein is one row after TCRdb ran MiXCR on the 5' RACE reads. In the table there are 70,000 to 95,000 distinct CDR3 sequences, roughly 15% of which are singletons. The TCR originated in an adult who was a healthcare worker with PCR-confirmed SARS-CoV-2 infection or an uninfected control (not recorded which). Sequencing was performed on whole blood. The chain combines TRBV7-8 with TRBJ2-2; maybe TRBD2 (6 bases). The CDR3, as DNA: TGTGCCAGCAGCTTTGGTGGAGGGTTGGGGACCGCGAACACCGGGGAGCTGTTTTTT. This sequence encodes CASSFGGGLGTANTGELFF.